A single sample gave rise to the 12 T cell receptor beta chains below, sequenced in a study of blood T cells in healthy people across ages. A J-beta primer mix and a sample-barcoded 5' primer were used in a second PCR of roughly 7 to 12 cycles. TCRdb re-called the 5' RACE reads with MiXCR, one entry per CDR3 protein. This sample has over a million distinct CDR3 sequences; less than 45% occur once, and the top ten carry over 3.5%. Sequenced input: blood. The receptors derive from a woman between 18 and 29 years old in good health.

V usage is TRBV6-5 and J usage is TRBJ2-4; D not resolved. The J call may be wrong; the DNA end is better matched by TRBJ2-7. Germline V gene lookup returns CDR1 MNHEY and CDR2 SVGAGI. This CDR3 contains 13 residues. CDR3 sequence: CASSQTLDYEQYF. In DNA, the CDR3 is TGTGCCAGCAGTCAGACACTGGACTACGAGCAGTACTTC.

The genes are TRBV7-2 and TRBJ1-1; D ambiguous. This CDR3 spans 14 amino acids. Germline V gives CDR1 SGHTA, CDR2 FQGNSA. Trimming removed 1 base at V and 1 base at J, with 7 bases between. The CDR3 spells CASSLVDPNTEAFF. The CDR3 coding sequence is TGTGCCAGCAGCTTAGTTGACCCGAACACTGAAGCTTTCTTT.

The chain has TRBV18 and TRBJ2-7, with TRBD1 matching 8 bases. CDR1 and CDR2 (germline): KGHSH, LQKENI. CDR3 size: 16 residues. With V trimmed by 3 bases and J by 7 bases, 14 bases remained unmatched. The DNA for the CDR3 is TGTGCCAGCTCACCTCTCGGACAGGGTAGAAAGGATGAGCAGTACTTC. The encoded protein is CASSPLGQGRKDEQYF.

The chain joins TRBV30 to TRBJ1-1; the match to TRBD1 covers 10 bases. The length of the CDR3 is 13 residues. Trimming removed 6 bases from V and 6 bases from J; junction bases left unmatched: 7. Germline assignment: CDR1 GTSNPN and CDR2 SVGIG (reference sequence). The CDR3 reads CACLGDRGSEAFF. CDR3 DNA: TGTGCCTGTCTAGGGGACAGGGGATCTGAAGCTTTCTTT.

This clonotype was seen only a few times. The chain couples TRBV29-1 to TRBJ2-7; tentatively, D is TRBD2 (6 bases). The CDR3 is 13 residues long. V was cut by 4 bases and J by 5 bases, with 15 bases left in between. Germline V gene lookup returns CDR1 SQVTM and CDR2 ANQGSEA. As DNA, the CDR3 is TGCAGCGTTGGGCCCGGAGGGGACGACGAGCAGTACTTC. It yields the protein CSVGPGGDDEQYF.

This rearrangement joins TRBV7-9 to TRBJ1-1; 9 nucleotides agree with TRBD1. From germline, CDR1 is SEHNR and CDR2 FQNEAQ (reference sequence). The CDR3 loop spans 15 amino acids. The trim removed 6 bases at V and 5 bases at J, leaving 10 bases unmatched. The chain's CDR3 is CASSLTTGGGTEAFF. In DNA, the CDR3 is TGTGCCAGCAGTTTAACGACAGGGGGAGGGACTGAAGCTTTCTTT.

In its sample, this clonotype was seen once. The rearrangement joins TRBV7-9 to TRBJ2-3, with a possible D match to TRBD1 (6 bases). Germline V gene data show CDR1 as SEHNR and CDR2 as FQNEAQ (reference sequence). This CDR3 region has 15 residues. Trimming left V 7 bases short and J 8 bases short, with 22 bases between. CDR3 amino acids: CASTVGQRGLGTQYF. The DNA of the CDR3 is TGTGCCAGCACCGTCGGACAGAGGGGCTTGGGTACGCAGTATTTT.

The chain links TRBV7-6 to TRBJ1-1, with D maybe TRBD1 (6 bases). The CDR3 loop spans 15 amino acids. The V end lost 1 base, the J end lost 3 bases, and 12 bases lay between the germline ends. Germline CDR1 SGHVS, CDR2 FNYEAQ. This CDR3 is CASSLGGGAYTEAFF. CDR3 DNA sequence: TGTGCCAGCAGCTTAGGGGGGGGGGCGTACACTGAAGCTTTCTTT.

The rearrangement links TRBV20-1 to TRBJ2-3; D is possibly TRBD1 (5 bases). CDR1 is DFQATT and CDR2 is SNEGSKA in the germline V gene (reference sequence). The CDR3 is 13 residues long. The germline V and J ends were trimmed by 3 bases and 2 bases, with 9 bases remaining between them. The CDR3 region has the DNA TGCAGTGCTAGCCAGGGCTTCACAGATACGCAGTATTTT. Translated, it gives CSASQGFTDTQYF.

There are a few counts of this clonotype. This chain connects TRBV12-3 or TRBV12-4 to TRBJ1-5; D not resolved. This CDR3 has 14 amino acids. The germline V and J ends were trimmed by 3 bases and 3 bases, with 9 bases remaining between them. Written as DNA, the CDR3 is TGTGCCAGCAGTTTCCGGCTGGACAATCAGCCCCAGCATTTT. The encoded protein is CASSFRLDNQPQHF.

This chain links TRBV7-2 with TRBJ1-1, with TRBD1 as a possible D gene (5 bases). This CDR3 is 17 amino acids long. Germline V gene sequence: CDR1 SGHTA, CDR2 FQGNSA. V was shortened by 1 base and J by 1 base, with 16 bases between the two germline ends. CDR3 nucleotides: TGTGCCAGCAGCTTAGGGGGGACCGGGGCGCGGAACACTGAAGCTTTCTTT. Translation: CASSLGGTGARNTEAFF.

This clonotype was found a few times. The rearrangement uses TRBV4-1 and TRBJ1-4, with a possible D match to TRBD1 (5 bases). This CDR3 contains 17 residues. V was clipped by 3 bases and J by 0 bases, with 14 bases between them. Germline assignment: CDR1 MGHRA and CDR2 YSYEKL. In DNA, the CDR3 is TGCGCCAGCAGCCAGCTCCGGGGGGGAGCAACTAATGAAAAACTGTTTTTT. Amino acid sequence: CASSQLRGGATNEKLFF.